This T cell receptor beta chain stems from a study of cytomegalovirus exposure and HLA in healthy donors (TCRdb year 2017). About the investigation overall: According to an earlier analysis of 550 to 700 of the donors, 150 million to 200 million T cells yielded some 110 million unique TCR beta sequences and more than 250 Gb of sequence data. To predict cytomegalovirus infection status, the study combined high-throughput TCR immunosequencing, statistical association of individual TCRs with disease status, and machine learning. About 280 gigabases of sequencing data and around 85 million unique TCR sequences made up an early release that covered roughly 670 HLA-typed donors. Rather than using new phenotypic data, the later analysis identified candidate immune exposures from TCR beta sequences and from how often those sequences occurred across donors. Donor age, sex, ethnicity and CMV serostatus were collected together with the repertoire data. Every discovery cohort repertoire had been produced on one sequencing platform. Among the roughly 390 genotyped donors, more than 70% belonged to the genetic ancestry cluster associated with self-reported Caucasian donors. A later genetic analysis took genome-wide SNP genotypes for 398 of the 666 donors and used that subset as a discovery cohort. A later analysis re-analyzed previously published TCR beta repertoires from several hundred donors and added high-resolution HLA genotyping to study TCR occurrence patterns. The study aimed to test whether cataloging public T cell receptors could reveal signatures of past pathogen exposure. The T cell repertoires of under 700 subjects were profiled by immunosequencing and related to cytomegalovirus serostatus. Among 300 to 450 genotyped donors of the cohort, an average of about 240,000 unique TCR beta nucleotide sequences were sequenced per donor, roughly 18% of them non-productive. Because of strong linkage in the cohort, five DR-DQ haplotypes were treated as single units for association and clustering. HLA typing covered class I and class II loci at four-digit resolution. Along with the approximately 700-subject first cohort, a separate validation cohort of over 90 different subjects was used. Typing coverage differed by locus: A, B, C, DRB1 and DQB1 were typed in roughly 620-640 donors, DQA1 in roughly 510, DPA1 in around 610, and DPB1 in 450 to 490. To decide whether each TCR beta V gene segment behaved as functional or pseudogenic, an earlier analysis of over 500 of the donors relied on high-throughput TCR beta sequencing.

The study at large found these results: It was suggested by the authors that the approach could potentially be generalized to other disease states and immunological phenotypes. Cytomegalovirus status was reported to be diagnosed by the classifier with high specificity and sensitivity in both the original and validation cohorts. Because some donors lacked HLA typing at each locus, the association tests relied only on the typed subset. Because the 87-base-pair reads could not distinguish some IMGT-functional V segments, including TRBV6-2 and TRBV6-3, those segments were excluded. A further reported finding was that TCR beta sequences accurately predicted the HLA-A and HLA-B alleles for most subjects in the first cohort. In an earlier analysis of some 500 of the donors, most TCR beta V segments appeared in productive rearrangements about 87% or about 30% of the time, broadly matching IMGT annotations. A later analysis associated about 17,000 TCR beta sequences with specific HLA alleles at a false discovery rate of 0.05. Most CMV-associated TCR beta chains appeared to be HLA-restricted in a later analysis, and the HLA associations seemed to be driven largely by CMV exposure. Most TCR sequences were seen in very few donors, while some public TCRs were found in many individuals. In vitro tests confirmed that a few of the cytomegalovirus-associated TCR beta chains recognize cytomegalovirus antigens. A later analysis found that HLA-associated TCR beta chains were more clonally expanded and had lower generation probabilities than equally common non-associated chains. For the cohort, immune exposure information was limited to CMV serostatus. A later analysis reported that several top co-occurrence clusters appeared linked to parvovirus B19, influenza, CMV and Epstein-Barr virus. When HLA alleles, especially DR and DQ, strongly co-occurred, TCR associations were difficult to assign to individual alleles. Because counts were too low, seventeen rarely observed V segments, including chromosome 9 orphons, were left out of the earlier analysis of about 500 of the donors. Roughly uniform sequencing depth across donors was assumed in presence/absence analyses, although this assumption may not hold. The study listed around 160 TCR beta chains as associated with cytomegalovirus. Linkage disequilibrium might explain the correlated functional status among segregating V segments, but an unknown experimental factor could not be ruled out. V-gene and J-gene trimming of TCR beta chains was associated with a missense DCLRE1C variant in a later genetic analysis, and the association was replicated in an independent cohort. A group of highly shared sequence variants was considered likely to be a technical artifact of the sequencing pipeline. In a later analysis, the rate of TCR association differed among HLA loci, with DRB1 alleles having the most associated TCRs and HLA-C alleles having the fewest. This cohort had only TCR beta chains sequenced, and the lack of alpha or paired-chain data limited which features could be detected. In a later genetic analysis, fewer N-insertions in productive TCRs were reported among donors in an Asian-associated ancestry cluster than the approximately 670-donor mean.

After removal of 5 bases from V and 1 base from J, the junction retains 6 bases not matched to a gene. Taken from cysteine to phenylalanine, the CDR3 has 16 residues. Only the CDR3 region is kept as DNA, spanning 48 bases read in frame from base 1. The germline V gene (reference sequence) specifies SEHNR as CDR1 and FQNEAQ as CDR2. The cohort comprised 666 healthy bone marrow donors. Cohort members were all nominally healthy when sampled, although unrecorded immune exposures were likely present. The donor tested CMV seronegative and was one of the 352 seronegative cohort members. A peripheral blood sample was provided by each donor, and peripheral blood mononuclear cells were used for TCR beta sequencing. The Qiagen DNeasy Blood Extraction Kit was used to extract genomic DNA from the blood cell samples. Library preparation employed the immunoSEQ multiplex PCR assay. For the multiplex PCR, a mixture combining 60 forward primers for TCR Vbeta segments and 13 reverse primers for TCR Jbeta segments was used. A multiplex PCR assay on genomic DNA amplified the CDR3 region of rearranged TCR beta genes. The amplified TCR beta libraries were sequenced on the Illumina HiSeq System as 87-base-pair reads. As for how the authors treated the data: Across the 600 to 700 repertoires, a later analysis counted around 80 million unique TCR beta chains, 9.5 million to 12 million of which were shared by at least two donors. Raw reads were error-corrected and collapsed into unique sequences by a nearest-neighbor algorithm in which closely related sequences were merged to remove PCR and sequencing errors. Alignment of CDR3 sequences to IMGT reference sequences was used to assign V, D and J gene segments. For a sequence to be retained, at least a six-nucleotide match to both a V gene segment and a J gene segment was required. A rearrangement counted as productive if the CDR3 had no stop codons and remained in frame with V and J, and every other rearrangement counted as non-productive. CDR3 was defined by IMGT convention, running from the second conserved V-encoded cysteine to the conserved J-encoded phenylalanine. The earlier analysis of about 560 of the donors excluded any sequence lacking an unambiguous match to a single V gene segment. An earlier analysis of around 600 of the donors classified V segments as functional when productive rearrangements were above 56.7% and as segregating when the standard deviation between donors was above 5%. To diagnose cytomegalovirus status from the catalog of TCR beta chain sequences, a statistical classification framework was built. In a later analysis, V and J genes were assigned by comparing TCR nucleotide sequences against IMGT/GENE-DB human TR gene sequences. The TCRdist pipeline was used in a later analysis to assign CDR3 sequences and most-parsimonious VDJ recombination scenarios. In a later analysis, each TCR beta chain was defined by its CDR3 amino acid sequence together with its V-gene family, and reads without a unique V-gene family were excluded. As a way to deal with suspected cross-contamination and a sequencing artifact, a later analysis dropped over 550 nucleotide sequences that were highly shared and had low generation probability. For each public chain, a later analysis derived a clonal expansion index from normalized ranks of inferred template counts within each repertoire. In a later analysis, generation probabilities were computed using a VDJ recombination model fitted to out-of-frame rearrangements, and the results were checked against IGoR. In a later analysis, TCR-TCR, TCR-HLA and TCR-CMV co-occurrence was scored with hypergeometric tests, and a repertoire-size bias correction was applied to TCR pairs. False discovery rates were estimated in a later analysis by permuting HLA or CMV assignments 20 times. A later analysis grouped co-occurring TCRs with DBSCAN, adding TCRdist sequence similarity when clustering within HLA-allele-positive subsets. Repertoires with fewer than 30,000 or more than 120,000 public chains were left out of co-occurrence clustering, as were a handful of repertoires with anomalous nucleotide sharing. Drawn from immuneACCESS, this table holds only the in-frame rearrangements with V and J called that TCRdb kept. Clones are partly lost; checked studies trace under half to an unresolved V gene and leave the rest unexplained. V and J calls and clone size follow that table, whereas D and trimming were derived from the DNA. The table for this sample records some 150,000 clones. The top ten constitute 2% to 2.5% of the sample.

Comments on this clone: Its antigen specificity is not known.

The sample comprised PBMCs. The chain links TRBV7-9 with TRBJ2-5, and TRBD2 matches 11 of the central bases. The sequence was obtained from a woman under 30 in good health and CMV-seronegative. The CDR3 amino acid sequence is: CASSRGTSGVQETQYF. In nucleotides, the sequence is TGTGCCAGCAGCAGAGGGACTAGCGGAGTCCAAGAGACCCAGTACTTC. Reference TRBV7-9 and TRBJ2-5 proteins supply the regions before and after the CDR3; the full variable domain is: DTGVSQNPRHKITKRGQNVTFRCDPISEHNRLYWYRQTLGQGPEFLTYFQNEAQLEKSRLLSDRFSAERPKGSFSTLEIQRTEQGDSAMYLCASSRGTSGVQETQYFGPGTRLLVL.